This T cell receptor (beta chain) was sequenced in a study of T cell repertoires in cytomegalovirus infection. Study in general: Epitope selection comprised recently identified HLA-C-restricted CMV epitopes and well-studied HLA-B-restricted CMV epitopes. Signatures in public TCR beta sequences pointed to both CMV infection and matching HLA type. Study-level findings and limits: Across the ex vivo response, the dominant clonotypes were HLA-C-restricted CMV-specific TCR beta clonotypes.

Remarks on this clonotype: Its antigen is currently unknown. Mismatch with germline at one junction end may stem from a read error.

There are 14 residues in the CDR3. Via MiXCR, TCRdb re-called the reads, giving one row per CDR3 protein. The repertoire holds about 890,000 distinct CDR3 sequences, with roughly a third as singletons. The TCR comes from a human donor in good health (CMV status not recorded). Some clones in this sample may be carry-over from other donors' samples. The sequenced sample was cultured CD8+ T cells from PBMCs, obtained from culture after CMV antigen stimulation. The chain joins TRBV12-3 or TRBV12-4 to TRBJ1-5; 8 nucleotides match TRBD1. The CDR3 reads CANSPGGAGQPQHF. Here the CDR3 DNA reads TGTGCCAACAGTCCAGGGGGCGCGGGTCAGCCCCAGCATTTT.